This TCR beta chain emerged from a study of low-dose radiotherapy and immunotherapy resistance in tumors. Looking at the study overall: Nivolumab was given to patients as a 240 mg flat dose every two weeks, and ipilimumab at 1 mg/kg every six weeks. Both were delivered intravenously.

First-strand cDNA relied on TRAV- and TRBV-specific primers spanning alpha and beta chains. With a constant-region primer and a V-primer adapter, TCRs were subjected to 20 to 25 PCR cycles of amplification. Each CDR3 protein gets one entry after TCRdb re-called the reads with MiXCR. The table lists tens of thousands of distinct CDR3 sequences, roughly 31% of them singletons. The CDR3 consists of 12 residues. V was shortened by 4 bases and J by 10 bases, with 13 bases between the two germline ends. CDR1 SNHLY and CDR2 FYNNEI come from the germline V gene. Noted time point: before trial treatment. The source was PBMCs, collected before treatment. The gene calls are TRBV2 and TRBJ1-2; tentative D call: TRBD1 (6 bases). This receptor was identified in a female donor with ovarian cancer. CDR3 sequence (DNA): TGTGCCAGCAGTGTCTATCTGGGGGCCTACACCTTC. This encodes CASSVYLGAYTF.